Sequencing of this TCR beta chain was carried out in a study of cytomegalovirus exposure and HLA in healthy donors. Looking at the study overall: In terms of ancestry, the Caucasian-associated cluster contained roughly 80% of the roughly 400 genotyped donors. The study, taken as a whole, reports: Among immune exposure information, only CMV serostatus was available. Roughly uniform sequencing depth across donors was assumed, possibly incorrectly.

Primers for the PCR totalled 60 Vbeta and 13 Jbeta. Clones were read by immunoSEQ multiplex PCR, and TCRdb kept only the in-frame ones, dropping some. The sample gives 75,000 to 100,000 clones, over 65% of which show up once; about a sixth is in the top ten. Remarks on this clone: What it binds is not known.

The CDR3 length is 15 residues. V dropped 4 bases and J dropped 5 bases, with 16 bases sitting between them. Germline assignment: CDR1 SGHKS and CDR2 YYEKEE (reference sequence). The sample taken for sequencing was PBMCs. The clonotype comes from a man aged 55 to 70 in good health and CMV-seropositive. This chain uses TRBV5-5 with TRBJ1-5; D is possibly TRBD1 (6 bases). Written as DNA, the CDR3 is TGTGCCAGCAGCCCAACCGGGACACCATATCAGCCCCAGCATTTT. Translated, it gives CASSPTGTPYQPQHF.